These 9 T cell receptor beta chains share one sample of origin, sequenced in a study of radiotherapy plus CTLA-4 blockade in lung cancer. TCRdb's copy holds only in-frame clones and misses some; the assay was immunoSEQ multiplex PCR. The sample includes about 110,000 clones, more than 70% seen only once; the top ten take over 2%. This material consisted of peripheral blood, taken from a patient treated with radiotherapy plus ipilimumab. These receptors all stem from a human donor with non-small cell lung cancer that progressed on radiotherapy plus ipilimumab. Some clones in this sample may be carry-over from other donors' samples.

The CDR3 protein is CASSVLDREVEQYF. The CDR3 region has the DNA TGTGCCAGCAGTGTTTTAGACAGGGAGGTAGAGCAGTACTTC. The rearrangement joins TRBV6-5 to TRBJ2-7; TRBD1 is a possible D gene (7 bases). CDR3 size: 14 residues. Germline CDR1 MNHEY, CDR2 SVGAGI. Between the trimmed V and J ends, which lost 5 bases and 7 bases, there was a span of 18 bases.

The V and J genes are TRBV6-1 and TRBJ1-1, with a possible D match to TRBD1 (5 bases). Per germline, CDR1 MNHNS and CDR2 SASEGT. The CDR3 runs to 14 residues. Written as DNA, the CDR3 is TGTACCACCGCGGGACTCCCTGGAGGGGCTGAAGCTTTCTTT. Translated: CTTAGLPGGAEAFF.

The chain combines TRBV30 with TRBJ1-2; D is ambiguous. This CDR3 has 13 amino acids. V lost 2 bases and J lost 8, with 15 bases in between. Germline V CDR1 and CDR2: GTSNPN, SVGIG (reference sequence). The CDR3 sequence: CAWSLTALGGYTF. As DNA, the CDR3 is TGTGCCTGGAGTTTGACTGCTCTCGGGGGCTACACCTTC.

The chain joins TRBV4-2 to TRBJ2-7; 10 nucleotides agree with TRBD2. There are 14 residues in the CDR3. V was clipped by 3 bases and J by 2 bases; unmatched bases: 1. In germline, CDR1 is LGHNA, CDR2 YNFKEQ. As DNA, the CDR3 is TGTGCCAGCAGCCAGGGACTAGCGACCTACGAGCAGTACTTC. It is translated as CASSQGLATYEQYF.

V usage is TRBV7-2 and J usage is TRBJ2-3; the match to TRBD1 covers 9 bases. Germline CDR1 SGHTA, CDR2 FQGNSA. The CDR3 runs to 17 residues. Losses at the gene ends were 6 bases for V and 5 bases for J; bases not matched to a gene: 15. The chain's CDR3 is CASSTLRQGGRGDTQYF. In DNA form, the CDR3 reads TGTGCCAGCAGTACACTCCGACAGGGGGGTCGTGGAGATACGCAGTATTTT.

V usage is TRBV4-1 and J usage is TRBJ2-7, with 10 bases aligning to TRBD2. Germline CDR1 and CDR2: MGHRA and YSYEKL. The CDR3 spans 17 residues. Trimming took 4 bases from V and 3 from J; bases not matched to a gene: 12. The CDR3 is CASSRSTSGGAVYEQYF. Here the CDR3 DNA reads TGCGCCAGCAGCCGAAGTACCAGCGGGGGGGCCGTCTACGAGCAGTACTTC.

This chain links TRBV4-2 with TRBJ2-5, with D possibly matching TRBD2 (7 bases). V lost 3 bases, J lost 6 bases, and 17 bases lay in between. This CDR3 region has 15 residues. Looked up from germline, CDR1 is LGHNA and CDR2 is YNFKEQ. The CDR3 loop reads CASSQFGGPGKTQYF. The CDR3 nucleotides are TGTGCCAGCAGCCAGTTCGGGGGGCCGGGGAAGACCCAGTACTTC.

V usage is TRBV23-1 and J usage is TRBJ1-5; a weak D match, TRBD1 (6 bases). TRBV23-1 is treated as an ORF (open reading frame) with a function not yet certain. The CDR3 has 13 amino acids. V shed 4 bases and J shed 7 bases, with 11 bases lying between them. The CDR3 reads CASSRSGAQPQHF. DNA for the CDR3: TGCGCCAGCAGTCGTTCAGGGGCGCAGCCCCAGCATTTT.

The chain links TRBV11-3 to TRBJ2-1, with a possible D match to TRBD2 (7 bases). V lost 3 bases and J 7 bases, leaving 16 bases between the germline ends. Germline lookup yields CDR1 SGHNT and CDR2 YENEEA. The CDR3 is made up of 15 amino acids. CDR3 in DNA: TGTGCCAGCAGCTTGGGGGGGGCTGGACGTAATGAGCAGTTCTTC. Its protein product is CASSLGGAGRNEQFF.